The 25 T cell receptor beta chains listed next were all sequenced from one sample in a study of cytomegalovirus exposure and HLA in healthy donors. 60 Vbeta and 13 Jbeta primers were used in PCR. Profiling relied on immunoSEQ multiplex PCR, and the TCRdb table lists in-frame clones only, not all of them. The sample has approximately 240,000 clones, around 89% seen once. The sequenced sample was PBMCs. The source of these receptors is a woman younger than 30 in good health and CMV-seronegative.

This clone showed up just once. DNA for the CDR3: TGCGCCAGCAGCGGGAGCCTACAAGGAATAAACGCTTATACGCAGTATTTT. Translation gives CASSGSLQGINAYTQYF. The V call is TRBV5-1, the J call TRBJ2-3, with a possible D match to TRBD2 (5 bases). The CDR3 is made up of 17 amino acids. Trimming removed 4 bases at V and 7 bases at J, with 25 bases between. Germline lookup yields CDR1 SGHRS and CDR2 YFSETQ.

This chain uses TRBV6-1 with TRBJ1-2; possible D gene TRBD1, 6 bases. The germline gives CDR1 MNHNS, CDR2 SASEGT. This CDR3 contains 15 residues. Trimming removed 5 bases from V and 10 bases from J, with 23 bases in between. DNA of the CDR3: TGTGCCAGCAGTCGCCTTTCACCAGGGGCGAGGACCTACACCTTC. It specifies CASSRLSPGARTYTF.

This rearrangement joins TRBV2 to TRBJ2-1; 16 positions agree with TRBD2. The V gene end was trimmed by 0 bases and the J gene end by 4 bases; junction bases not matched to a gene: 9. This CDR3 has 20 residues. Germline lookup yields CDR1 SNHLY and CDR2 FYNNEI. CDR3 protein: CASSEAVPGLAGGEYNEQFF. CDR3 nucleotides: TGTGCCAGCAGTGAAGCCGTCCCGGGACTAGCGGGGGGGGAATACAATGAGCAGTTCTTC. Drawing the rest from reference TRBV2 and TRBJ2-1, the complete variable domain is EPEVTQTPSHQVTQMGQEVILRCVPISNHLYFYWYRQILGQKVEFLVSFYNNEISEKSEIFDDQFSVERPDGSNFTLKIRSTKLEDSAMYFCASSEAVPGLAGGEYNEQFFGPGTRLTVL.

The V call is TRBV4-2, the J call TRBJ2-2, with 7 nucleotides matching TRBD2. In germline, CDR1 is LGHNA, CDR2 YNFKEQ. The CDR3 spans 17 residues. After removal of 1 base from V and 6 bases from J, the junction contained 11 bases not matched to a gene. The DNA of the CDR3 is TGTGCCAGCAGCCAAGCTCCACAGCGGGGTAACGCCGGGGAGCTGTTTTTT. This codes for CASSQAPQRGNAGELFF.

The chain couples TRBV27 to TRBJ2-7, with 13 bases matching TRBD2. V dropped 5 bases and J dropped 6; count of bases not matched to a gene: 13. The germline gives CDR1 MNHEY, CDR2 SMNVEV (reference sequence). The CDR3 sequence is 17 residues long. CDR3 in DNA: TGTGCCAGCAGTCAAAACTCACTAGCGGGAGGGCCCATCGAGCAGTACTTC. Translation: CASSQNSLAGGPIEQYF.

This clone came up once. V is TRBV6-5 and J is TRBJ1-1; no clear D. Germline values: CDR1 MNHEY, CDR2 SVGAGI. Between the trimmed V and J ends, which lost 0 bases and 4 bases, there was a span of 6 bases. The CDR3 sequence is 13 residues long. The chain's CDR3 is CASSYSQITEAFF. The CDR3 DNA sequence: TGTGCCAGCAGTTACTCACAGATCACTGAAGCTTTCTTT.

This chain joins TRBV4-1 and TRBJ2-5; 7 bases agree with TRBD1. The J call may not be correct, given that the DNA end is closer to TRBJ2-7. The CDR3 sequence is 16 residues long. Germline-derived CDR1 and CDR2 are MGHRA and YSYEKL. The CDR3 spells CASSQVWSDRNYEQYF. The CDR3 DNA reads TGCGCCAGCAGCCAAGTGTGGTCGGACAGGAACTACGAGCAGTACTTC.

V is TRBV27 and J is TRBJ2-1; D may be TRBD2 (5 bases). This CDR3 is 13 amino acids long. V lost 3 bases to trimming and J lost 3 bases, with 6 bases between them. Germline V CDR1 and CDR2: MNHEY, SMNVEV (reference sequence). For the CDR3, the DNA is TGTGCCAGCAGTTTGGAGGTCTACAATGAGCAGTTCTTC. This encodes CASSLEVYNEQFF.

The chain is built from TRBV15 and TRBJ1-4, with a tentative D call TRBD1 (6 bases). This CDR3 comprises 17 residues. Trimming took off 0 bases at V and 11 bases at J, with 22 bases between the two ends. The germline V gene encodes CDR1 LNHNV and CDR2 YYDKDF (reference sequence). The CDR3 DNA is TGTGCCACCAGCAGAGAGGGTTACAGGGAGCGTGGCCGTAAACTGTTTTTT. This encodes CATSREGYRERGRKLFF.

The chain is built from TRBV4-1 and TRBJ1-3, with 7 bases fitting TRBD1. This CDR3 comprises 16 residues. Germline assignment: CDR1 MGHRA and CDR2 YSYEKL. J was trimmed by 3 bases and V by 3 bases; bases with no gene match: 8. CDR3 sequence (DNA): TGCGCCAGCAGCCACCCCACAGGGGCTGGTGGAAACACCATATATTTT. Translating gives CASSHPTGAGGNTIYF.

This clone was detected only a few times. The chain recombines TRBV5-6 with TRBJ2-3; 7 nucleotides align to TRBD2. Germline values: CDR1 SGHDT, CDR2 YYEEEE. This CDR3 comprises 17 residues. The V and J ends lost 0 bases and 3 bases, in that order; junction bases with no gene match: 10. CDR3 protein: CASSLGVGGRRTDTQYF. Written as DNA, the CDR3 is TGTGCCAGCAGCTTGGGGGTTGGCGGGAGAAGGACAGATACGCAGTATTTT.

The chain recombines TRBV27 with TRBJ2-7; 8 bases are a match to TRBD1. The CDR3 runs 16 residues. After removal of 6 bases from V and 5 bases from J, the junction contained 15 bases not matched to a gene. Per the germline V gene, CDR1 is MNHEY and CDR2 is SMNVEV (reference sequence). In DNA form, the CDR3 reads TGTGCCAGCAGCAAATTACAGGGGGGAGTGTACCACGAGCAGTACTTC. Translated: CASSKLQGGVYHEQYF.

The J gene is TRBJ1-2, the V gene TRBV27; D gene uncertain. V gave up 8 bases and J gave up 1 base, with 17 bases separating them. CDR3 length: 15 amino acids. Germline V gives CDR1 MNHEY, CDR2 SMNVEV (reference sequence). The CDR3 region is CASSFNRYYNYGYTF. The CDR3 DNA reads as TGTGCCAGCTCTTTTAACCGCTACTATAACTATGGCTACACCTTC.

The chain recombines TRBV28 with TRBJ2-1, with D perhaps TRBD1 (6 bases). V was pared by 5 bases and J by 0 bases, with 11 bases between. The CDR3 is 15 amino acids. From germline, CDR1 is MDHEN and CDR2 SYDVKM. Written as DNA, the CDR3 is TGTGCCAGCAGTATTGACAGGCCCTCCTACAATGAGCAGTTCTTC. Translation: CASSIDRPSYNEQFF.

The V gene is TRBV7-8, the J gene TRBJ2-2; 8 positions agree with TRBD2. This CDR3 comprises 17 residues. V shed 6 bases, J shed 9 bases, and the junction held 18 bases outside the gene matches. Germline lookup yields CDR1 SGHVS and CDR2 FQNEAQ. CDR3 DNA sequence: TGTGCCAGCAGTCGGCTAGCGGGCACCCCTCCCGTGCGGGAGCTGTTTTTT. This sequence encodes CASSRLAGTPPVRELFF.

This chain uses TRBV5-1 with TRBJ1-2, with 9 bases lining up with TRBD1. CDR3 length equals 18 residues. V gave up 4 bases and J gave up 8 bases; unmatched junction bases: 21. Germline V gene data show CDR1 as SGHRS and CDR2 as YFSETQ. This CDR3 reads CASSRDPQGAGHRGGYTF. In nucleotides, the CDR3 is TGCGCCAGCAGCCGAGACCCACAGGGGGCTGGACACAGGGGAGGCTACACCTTC.

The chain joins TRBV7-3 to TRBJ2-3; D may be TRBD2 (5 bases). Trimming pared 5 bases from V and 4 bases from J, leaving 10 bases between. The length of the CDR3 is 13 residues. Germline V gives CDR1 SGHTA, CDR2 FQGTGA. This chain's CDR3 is CASSIGLSDTQYF. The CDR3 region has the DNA TGTGCCAGCAGCATCGGACTTTCAGATACGCAGTATTTT.

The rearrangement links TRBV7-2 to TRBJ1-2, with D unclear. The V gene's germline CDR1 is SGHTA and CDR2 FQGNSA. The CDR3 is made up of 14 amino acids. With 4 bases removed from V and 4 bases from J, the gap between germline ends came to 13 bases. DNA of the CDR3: TGTGCCAGCAGCTCCAACCCAGGCCCCTATGGCTACACCTTC. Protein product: CASSSNPGPYGYTF. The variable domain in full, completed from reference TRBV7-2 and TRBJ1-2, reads GAGVSQSPSNKVTEKGKDVELRCDPISGHTALYWYRQSLGQGLEFLIYFQGNSAPDKSGLPSDRFSAERTGGSVSTLTIQRTQQEDSAVYLCASSSNPGPYGYTFGSGTRLTVV.

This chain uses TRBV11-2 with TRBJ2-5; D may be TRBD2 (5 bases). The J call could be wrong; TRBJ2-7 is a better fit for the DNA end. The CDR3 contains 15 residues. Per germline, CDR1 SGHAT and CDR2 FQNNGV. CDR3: CASSLDLSGNYEQYF. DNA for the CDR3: TGTGCCAGCAGCTTAGATCTCAGCGGTAACTACGAGCAGTACTTC.

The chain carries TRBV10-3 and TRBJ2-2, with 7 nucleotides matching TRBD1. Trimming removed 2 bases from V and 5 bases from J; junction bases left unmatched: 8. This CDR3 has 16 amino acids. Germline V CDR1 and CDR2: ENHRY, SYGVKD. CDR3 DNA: TGTGCCATCAGTGAGGCCCAGACAGGGAAAACCGGGGAGCTGTTTTTT. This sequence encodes CAISEAQTGKTGELFF.

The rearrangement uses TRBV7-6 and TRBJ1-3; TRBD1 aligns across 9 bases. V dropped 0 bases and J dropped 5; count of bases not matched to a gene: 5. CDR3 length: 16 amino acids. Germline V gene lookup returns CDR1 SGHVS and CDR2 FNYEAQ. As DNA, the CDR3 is TGTGCCAGCAGCTTAGCCGGGGGACAGGGCAGAAACACCATATATTTT. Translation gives CASSLAGGQGRNTIYF.

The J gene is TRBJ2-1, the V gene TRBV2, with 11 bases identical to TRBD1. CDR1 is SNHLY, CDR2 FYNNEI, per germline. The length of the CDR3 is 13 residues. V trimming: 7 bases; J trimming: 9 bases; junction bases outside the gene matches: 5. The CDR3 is CASTGQGAGEQFF. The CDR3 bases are TGTGCCAGCACCGGACAGGGGGCGGGTGAGCAGTTCTTC.

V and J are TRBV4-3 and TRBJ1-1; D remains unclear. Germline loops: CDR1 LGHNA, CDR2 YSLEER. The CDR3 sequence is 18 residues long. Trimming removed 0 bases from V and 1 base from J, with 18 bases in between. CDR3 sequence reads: CASSQDVALAPSNTEAFF. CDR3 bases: TGCGCCAGCAGCCAAGATGTGGCCCTGGCCCCCTCGAACACTGAAGCTTTCTTT.

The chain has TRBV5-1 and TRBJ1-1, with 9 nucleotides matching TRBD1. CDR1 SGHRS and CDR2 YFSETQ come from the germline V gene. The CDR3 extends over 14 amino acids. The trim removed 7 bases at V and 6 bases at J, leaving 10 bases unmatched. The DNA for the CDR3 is TGCGCCAGCGTTCGGGGGACAGGGACGTCTGAAGCTTTCTTT. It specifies CASVRGTGTSEAFF.

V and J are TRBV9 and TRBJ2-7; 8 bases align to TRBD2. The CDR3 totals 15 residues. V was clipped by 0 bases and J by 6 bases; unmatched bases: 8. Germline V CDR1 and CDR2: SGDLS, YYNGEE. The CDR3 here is CASSVDPAGAREQYF. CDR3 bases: TGTGCCAGCAGCGTAGATCCAGCGGGGGCTCGCGAGCAGTACTTC.